This T cell receptor (beta chain) was captured in a study of blood T cell repertoires in COVID-19. Looking at the study overall: Italy, Spain and the United States were the sources of the convalescent and acute COVID-19 samples.

Sequenced by immunoSEQ multiplex PCR; TCRdb stores in-frame clones only, minus some. This sample has approximately 81,000 clones, with roughly four fifths found just once. This CDR3 has 17 amino acids. V shed 5 bases and J shed 2 bases, with 16 bases lying between them. Germline CDR1 SGHTA, CDR2 FQGNSA. The sample comprised peripheral blood. The clonotype comes from a human donor in a cohort sampled during active COVID-19. This sequence joins TRBV7-2 and TRBJ2-6, with D possibly being TRBD1 (6 bases). Written as DNA, the CDR3 is TGTGCCAGCAGCCAAGCCAAAGCAGGGGCTGGGGCCAACGTCCTGACTTTC. Translating gives CASSQAKAGAGANVLTF.